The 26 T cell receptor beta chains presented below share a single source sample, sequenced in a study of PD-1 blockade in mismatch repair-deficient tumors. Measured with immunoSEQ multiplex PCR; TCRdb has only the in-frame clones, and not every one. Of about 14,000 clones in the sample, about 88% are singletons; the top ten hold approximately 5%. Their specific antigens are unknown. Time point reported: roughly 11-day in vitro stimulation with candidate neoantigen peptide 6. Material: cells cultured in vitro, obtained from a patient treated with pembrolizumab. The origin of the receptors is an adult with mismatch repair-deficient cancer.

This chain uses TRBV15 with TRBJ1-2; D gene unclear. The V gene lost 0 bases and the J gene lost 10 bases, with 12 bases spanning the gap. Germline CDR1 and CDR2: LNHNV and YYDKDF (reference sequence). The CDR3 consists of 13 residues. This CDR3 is CATSRERRKVYTF. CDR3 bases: TGTGCCACCAGCAGAGAAAGGCGGAAGGTCTACACCTTC. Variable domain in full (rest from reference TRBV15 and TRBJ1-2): DAMVIQNPRYQVTQFGKPVTLSCSQTLNHNVMYWYQQKSSQAPKLLFHYYDKDFNNEADTPDNFQSRRPNTSFCFLDIRSPGLGDTAMYLCATSRERRKVYTFGSGTRLTVV.

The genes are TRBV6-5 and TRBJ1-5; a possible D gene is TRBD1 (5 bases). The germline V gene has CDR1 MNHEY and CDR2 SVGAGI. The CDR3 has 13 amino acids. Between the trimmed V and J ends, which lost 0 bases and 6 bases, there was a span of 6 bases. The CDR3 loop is CASSYSRGQPQHF. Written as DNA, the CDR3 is TGTGCCAGCAGTTACTCGAGGGGTCAGCCCCAGCATTTT.

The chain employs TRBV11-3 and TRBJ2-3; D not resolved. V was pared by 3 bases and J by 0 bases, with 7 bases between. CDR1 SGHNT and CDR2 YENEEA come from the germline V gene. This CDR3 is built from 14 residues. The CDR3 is CASSLLTSTDTQYF. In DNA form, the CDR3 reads TGTGCCAGCAGCTTGTTAACTAGCACAGATACGCAGTATTTT.

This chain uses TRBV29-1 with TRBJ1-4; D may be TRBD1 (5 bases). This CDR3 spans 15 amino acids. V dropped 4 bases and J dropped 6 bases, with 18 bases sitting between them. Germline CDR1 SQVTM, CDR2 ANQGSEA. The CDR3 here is CSVAGGTGRDEKLFF. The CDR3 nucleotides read TGCAGCGTTGCAGGTGGGACCGGGCGGGATGAAAAACTGTTTTTT.

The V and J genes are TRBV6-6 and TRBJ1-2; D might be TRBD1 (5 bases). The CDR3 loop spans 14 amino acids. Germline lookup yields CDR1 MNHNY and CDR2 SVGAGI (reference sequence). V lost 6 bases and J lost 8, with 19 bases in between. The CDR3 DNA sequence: TGTGCCAGCAGGGCCGATCAGGGAAACAGCGGCTACACCTTC. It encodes CASRADQGNSGYTF.

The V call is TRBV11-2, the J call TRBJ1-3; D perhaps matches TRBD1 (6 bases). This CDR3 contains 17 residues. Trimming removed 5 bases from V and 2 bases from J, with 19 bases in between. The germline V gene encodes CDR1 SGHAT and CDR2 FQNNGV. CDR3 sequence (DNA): TGTGCCAGCAGCCTGTTACCACCTTCAGGGGCTGGAAACACCATATATTTT. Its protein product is CASSLLPPSGAGNTIYF.

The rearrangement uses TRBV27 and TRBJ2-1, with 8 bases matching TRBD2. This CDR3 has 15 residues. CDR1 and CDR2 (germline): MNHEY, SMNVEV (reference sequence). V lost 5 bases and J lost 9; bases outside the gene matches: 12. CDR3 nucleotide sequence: TGTGCCAGCAGTGCCCCGGGACTAGGGATTGCTGAGCAGTTCTTC. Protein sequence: CASSAPGLGIAEQFF.

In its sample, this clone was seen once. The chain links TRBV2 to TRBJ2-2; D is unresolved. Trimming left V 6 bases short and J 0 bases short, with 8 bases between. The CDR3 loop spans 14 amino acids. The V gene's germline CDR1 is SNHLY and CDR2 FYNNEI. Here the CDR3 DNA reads TGTGCCAGCAGCCCCGACGCGAACACCGGGGAGCTGTTTTTT. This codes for CASSPDANTGELFF.

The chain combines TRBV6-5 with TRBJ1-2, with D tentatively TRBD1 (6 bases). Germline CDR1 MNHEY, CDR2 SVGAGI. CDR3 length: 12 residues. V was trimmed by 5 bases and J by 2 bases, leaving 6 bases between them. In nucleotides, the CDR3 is TGTGCCAGCAGTCAGGGGAACTATGGCTACACCTTC. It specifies CASSQGNYGYTF.

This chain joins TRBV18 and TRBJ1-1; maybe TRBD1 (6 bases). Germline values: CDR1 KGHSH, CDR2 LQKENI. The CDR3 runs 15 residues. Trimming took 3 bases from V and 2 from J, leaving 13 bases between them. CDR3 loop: CASSPLGGQNTEAFF. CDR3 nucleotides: TGTGCCAGCTCACCGCTGGGGGGGCAAAACACTGAAGCTTTCTTT.

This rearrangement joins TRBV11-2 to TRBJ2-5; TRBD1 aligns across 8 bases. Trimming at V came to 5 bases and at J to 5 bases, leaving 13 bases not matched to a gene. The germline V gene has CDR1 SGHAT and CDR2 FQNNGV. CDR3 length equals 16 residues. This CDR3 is CASSQDTGQGPETQYF. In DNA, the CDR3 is TGTGCCAGCAGCCAAGACACCGGACAGGGCCCGGAGACCCAGTACTTC.

CDR3 residues: CASSQEEGMDTEAFF. Written as DNA, the CDR3 is TGTGCCAGCAGCCAAGAAGAAGGGATGGACACTGAAGCTTTCTTT. The V and J genes are TRBV14 and TRBJ1-1; D is uncertain. Trimming removed 0 bases from V and 3 bases from J, with 11 bases in between. This CDR3 comprises 15 residues. The germline gives CDR1 SGHDN, CDR2 FVKESK.

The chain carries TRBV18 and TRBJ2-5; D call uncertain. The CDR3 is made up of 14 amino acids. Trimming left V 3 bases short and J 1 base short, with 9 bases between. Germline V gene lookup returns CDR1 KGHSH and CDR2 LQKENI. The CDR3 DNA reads TGTGCCAGCTCACCTGGTGTCAGCCAAGAGACCCAGTACTTC. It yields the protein CASSPGVSQETQYF. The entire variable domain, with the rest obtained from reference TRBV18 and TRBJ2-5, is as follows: NAGVMQNPRHLVRRRGQEARLRCSPMKGHSHVYWYRQLPEEGLKFMVYLQKENIIDESGMPKERFSAEFPKEGPSILRIQQVVRGDSAAYFCASSPGVSQETQYFGPGTRLLVL.

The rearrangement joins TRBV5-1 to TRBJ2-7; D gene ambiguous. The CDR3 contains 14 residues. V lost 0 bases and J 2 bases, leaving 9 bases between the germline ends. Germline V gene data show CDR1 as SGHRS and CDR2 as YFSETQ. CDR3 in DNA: TGCGCCAGCAGCTTGGGCCAGACTCCCTACGAGCAGTACTTC. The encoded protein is CASSLGQTPYEQYF.

The CDR3 spells CASSPGTGSEKLFF. The CDR3 DNA reads TGCGCCAGCAGCCCCGGGACAGGGAGTGAAAAACTGTTTTTT. The chain combines TRBV5-1 with TRBJ1-4; 9 positions match TRBD1. With 4 bases clipped from V and 7 bases from J, the junction kept 5 bases outside the gene matches. The germline CDR1 and CDR2 sequences are SGHRS and YFSETQ. The CDR3 spans 14 residues.

The CDR3, as DNA: TGTGCCAGCAGCCAAGGGACTAGCGCGAACACCGGGGAGCTGTTTTTT. Translated, it gives CASSQGTSANTGELFF. J is TRBJ2-2 and V is TRBV4-2, with TRBD2 identical over 9 bases. This CDR3 spans 16 amino acids. V shed 1 base and J 0 bases; nucleotides not matched to a gene: 0. Germline V gene data show CDR1 as LGHNA and CDR2 as YNFKEQ.

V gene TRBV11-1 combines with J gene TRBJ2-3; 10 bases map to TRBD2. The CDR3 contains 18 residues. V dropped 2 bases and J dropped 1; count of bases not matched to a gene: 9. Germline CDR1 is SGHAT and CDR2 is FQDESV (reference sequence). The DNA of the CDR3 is TGTGCCAGCAGCTTAAAGGCTAGCGGGAGCTTCGGCACAGATACGCAGTATTTT. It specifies CASSLKASGSFGTDTQYF.

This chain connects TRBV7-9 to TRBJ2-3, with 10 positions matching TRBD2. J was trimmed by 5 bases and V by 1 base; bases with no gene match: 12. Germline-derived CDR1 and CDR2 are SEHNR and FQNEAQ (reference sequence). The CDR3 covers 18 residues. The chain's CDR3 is CASSLVGWTSGAIDTQYF. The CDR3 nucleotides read TGTGCCAGCAGCTTAGTGGGGTGGACTAGCGGAGCGATAGATACGCAGTATTTT.

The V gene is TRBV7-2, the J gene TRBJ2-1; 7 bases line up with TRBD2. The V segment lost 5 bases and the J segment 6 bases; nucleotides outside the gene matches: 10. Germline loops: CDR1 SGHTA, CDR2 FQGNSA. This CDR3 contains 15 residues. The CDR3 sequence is CASSSGGGGLNEQFF. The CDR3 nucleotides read TGTGCCAGCAGCAGCGGCGGCGGGGGACTCAATGAGCAGTTCTTC.

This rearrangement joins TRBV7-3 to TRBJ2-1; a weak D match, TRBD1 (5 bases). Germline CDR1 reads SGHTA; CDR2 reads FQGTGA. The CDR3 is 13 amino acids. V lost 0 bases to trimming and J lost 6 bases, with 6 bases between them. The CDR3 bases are TGTGCCAGCAGCTTAACGGGGCTCAATGAGCAGTTCTTC. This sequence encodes CASSLTGLNEQFF.

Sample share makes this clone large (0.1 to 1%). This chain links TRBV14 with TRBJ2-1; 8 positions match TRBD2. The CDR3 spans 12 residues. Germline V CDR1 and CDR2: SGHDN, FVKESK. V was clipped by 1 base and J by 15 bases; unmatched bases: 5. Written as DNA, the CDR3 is TGTGCCAGCAGCCAAGCGGGACTAGGTCTGTTCTTC. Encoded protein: CASSQAGLGLFF.

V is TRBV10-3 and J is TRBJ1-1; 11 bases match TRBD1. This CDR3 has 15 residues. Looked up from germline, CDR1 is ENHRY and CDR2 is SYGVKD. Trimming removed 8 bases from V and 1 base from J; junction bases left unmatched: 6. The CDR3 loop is CAIGGTGGKNTEAFF. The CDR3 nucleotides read TGTGCCATCGGGGGGACAGGGGGGAAGAACACTGAAGCTTTCTTT.

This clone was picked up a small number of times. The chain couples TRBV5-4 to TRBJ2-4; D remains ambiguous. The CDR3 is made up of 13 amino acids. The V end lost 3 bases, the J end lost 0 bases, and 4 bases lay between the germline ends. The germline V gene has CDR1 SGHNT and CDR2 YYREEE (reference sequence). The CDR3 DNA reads TGTGCCAGCAGCTCCTTAGCCAAAAACATTCAGTACTTC. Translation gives CASSSLAKNIQYF.

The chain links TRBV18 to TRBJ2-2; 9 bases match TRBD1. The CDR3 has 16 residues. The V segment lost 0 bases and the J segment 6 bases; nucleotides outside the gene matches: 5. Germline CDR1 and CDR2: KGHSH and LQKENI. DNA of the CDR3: TGTGCCAGCTCACCACCGGGACAGGGAAGGGCCGGGGAGCTGTTTTTT. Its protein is CASSPPGQGRAGELFF.

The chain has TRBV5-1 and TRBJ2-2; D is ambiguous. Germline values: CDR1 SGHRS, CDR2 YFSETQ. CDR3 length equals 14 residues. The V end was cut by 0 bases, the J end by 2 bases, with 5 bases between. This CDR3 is CASSLAPNTGELFF. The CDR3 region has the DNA TGCGCCAGCAGCTTGGCCCCTAACACCGGGGAGCTGTTTTTT.

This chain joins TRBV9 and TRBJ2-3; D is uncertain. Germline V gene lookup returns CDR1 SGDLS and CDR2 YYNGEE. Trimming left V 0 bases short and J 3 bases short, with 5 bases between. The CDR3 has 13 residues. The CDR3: CASSVGLTDTQYF. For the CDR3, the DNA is TGTGCCAGCAGCGTAGGGTTGACAGATACGCAGTATTTT.